This passage covers 9 T cell receptor beta chains from one sample sequenced in a study of cytomegalovirus exposure and HLA in healthy donors. 13 Jbeta primers and 60 Vbeta primers were used for the PCR. The table came from immunoSEQ multiplex PCR; TCRdb's copy has only in-frame clones and leaves some out. The table records 150,000 to 200,000 clones, about four fifths of them present only once. The sequenced sample consisted of PBMCs. The receptors here all came from a male donor in good health and CMV-seronegative.

This chain links TRBV7-8 with TRBJ2-7; 9 nucleotides line up with TRBD1. The length of the CDR3 is 15 residues. V lost 5 bases, J lost 4 bases, and 9 bases stayed unmatched. Per germline, CDR1 SGHVS and CDR2 FQNEAQ. In DNA, the CDR3 is TGTGCCAGCAGCCCGACCGGGACAGGGCAATACGAGCAGTACTTC. Its translation: CASSPTGTGQYEQYF.

The chain is built from TRBV5-1 and TRBJ1-5; the D is unclear. V lost 0 bases and J 7 bases, leaving 14 bases between the germline ends. CDR1 SGHRS and CDR2 YFSETQ come from the germline V gene. The CDR3 has 15 amino acids. Written as DNA, the CDR3 is TGCGCCAGCAGCTTGGGGGCTGGGTCGGGACAGCCCCAGCATTTT. Translating it yields CASSLGAGSGQPQHF.

This rearrangement joins TRBV29-1 to TRBJ1-5; the match to TRBD1 covers 10 bases. The germline V gene encodes CDR1 SQVTM and CDR2 ANQGSEA. The CDR3 covers 17 residues. V lost 5 bases, J lost 3 bases, and 13 bases stayed unmatched. The CDR3 here is CSVRDRGEGGSNQPQHF. CDR3 DNA sequence: TGCAGCGTTCGGGACAGGGGCGAAGGGGGGTCCAATCAGCCCCAGCATTTT.

The chain recombines TRBV11-2 with TRBJ2-7, with 7 bases matching TRBD2. This CDR3 contains 15 residues. Looked up from germline, CDR1 is SGHAT and CDR2 is FQNNGV. The J segment lost 6 bases and the V segment lost 5 bases, leaving 13 bases of the junction unmatched. CDR3: CASSPLGGGVGEQYF. CDR3 coding DNA: TGTGCCAGCAGCCCACTTGGGGGGGGAGTGGGCGAGCAGTACTTC.

This chain connects TRBV5-1 to TRBJ2-3; 9 bases line up with TRBD2. The CDR3 length is 17 residues. J gave up 2 bases and V 0 bases, and 7 bases lay outside the gene matches. Germline V gives CDR1 SGHRS, CDR2 YFSETQ. CDR3 nucleotide sequence: TGCGCCAGCAGCTTGGTGGGCGGGAGGGCCAACACAGATACGCAGTATTTT. As protein: CASSLVGGRANTDTQYF.

The CDR3 DNA sequence: TGCGCCAGCAGCTTGGCGTGGGAGGCCTACAATGAGCAGTTCTTC. This sequence encodes CASSLAWEAYNEQFF. This chain connects TRBV5-1 to TRBJ2-1; D may be TRBD2 (6 bases). CDR3 length: 15 residues. Germline lookup yields CDR1 SGHRS and CDR2 YFSETQ. Deletions cut 0 bases from V and 2 bases from J, with 9 bases between.

In this sample, this clone turned up a few times. The chain uses TRBV5-1 and TRBJ2-7; D is uncertain. Between the trimmed V and J ends, which lost 3 bases and 2 bases, there was a span of 12 bases. Germline values: CDR1 SGHRS, CDR2 YFSETQ. The CDR3 sequence is 14 residues long. This CDR3 reads CASSSPPVTYEQYF. CDR3 sequence (DNA): TGCGCCAGCAGCTCCCCCCCTGTTACCTACGAGCAGTACTTC.

The chain combines TRBV27 with TRBJ2-7, with a tentative D call TRBD1 (7 bases). This CDR3 comprises 14 residues. Per the germline V gene, CDR1 is MNHEY and CDR2 is SMNVEV (reference sequence). The ends were cut back, 3 bases at V and 7 bases at J, with 16 bases in the middle. DNA for the CDR3: TGTGCCAGCAGTTTGCAGGGGGGCACCAGGGAGCAGTACTTC. Encoded protein: CASSLQGGTREQYF.

This chain connects TRBV4-2 to TRBJ1-1, with D maybe TRBD1 (6 bases). The germline CDR1 and CDR2 sequences are LGHNA and YNFKEQ. Trimming shortened V by 0 bases and J by 3 bases, and 8 bases separated the two germline ends. This CDR3 is 14 amino acids long. This chain's CDR3 is CASSQEQGDTEAFF. In DNA, the CDR3 is TGTGCCAGCAGCCAAGAACAGGGCGACACTGAAGCTTTCTTT.